Below, one TCR beta chain is given with its context. One junction end disagrees with the germline gene, perhaps due to a read error. Method: immunoSEQ multiplex PCR; TCRdb's copy keeps in-frame clones and lacks some. The data hold around 30,000 clones, with approximately 70% observed a single time. The length of the CDR3 is 22 residues. The germline V gene encodes CDR1 SNHLY and CDR2 FYNNEI. Documented time point: cycle 4 day 1 (C4D1), after 6 weeks of nivolumab. Every patient relapsed after autologous stem cell transplantation, and brentuximab vedotin exposure varied. This entry belongs to a study of PD-1 blockade in classical Hodgkin lymphoma.

The chain couples TRBV2 to TRBJ2-2; 8 bases are shared with TRBD2. Sequenced here: peripheral blood mononuclear cells (PBMCs), sampled before the fourth cycle of nivolumab. The TCR was taken from a human donor with classical Hodgkin lymphoma. The CDR3 DNA sequence: TGTGCCAGCAGTGGACGCGCTTACAGGGTTCGCGGGGGGAAGGGGAACCCCGGGGAGCTGTTTTTT. It is translated as CASSGRAYRVRGGKGNPGELFF.